The sequence of this T cell receptor (beta chain) was determined in a study of T cell therapy after organ transplantation. Study at large: Two of the ten patients were classed as nonresponders. Findings and caveats of the study: CD8 clonality fold change after therapy inversely tracked pretherapy clonality.

A remark on this clone: Its matching antigen is unknown.

The CDR3 extends over 16 amino acids. Trimming took off 6 bases at V and 0 bases at J, with 12 bases between the two ends. The germline CDR1 and CDR2 sequences are SGHAT and FQNNGV. Time point of the sample: 4-8 weeks after completion of therapy. Method: immunoSEQ multiplex PCR; TCRdb's copy keeps in-frame clones and lacks some. The sample holds about 18,000 clones, around 80% seen once. This TCR was sampled from a human patient who had received a solid organ transplant and had CMV disease. The graft donor may account for some of the T cells. The sample here was CD8+ T cells from blood, taken after autologous CMV-specific T cell therapy. The chain links TRBV11-2 to TRBJ1-6, with a tentative D call TRBD1 (6 bases). This CDR3 reads CASRQTGFSYNSPLHF. Here the CDR3 DNA reads TGTGCCAGCAGACAAACAGGGTTCTCCTATAATTCACCCCTCCACTTT.